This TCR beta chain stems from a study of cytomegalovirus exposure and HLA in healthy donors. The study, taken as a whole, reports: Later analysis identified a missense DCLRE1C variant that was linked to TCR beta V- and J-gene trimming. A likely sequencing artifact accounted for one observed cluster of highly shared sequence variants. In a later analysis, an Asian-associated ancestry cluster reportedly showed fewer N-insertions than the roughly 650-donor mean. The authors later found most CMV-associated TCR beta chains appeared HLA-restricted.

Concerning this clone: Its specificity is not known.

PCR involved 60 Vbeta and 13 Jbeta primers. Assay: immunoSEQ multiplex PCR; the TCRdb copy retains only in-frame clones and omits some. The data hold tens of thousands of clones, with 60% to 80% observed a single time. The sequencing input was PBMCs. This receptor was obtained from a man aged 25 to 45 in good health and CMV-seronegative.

The CDR3 sequence: CASGRQATNTEAFF. Here the CDR3 DNA reads TGTGCCAGCGGTCGACAGGCAACGAACACTGAAGCTTTCTTT. The chain joins TRBV6-6 to TRBJ1-1; tentative D call: TRBD1 (6 bases). The CDR3 has 14 amino acids. Germline CDR1 is MNHNY and CDR2 is SVGAGI (reference sequence). Trimming removed 8 bases from V and 1 base from J, with 14 bases in between.